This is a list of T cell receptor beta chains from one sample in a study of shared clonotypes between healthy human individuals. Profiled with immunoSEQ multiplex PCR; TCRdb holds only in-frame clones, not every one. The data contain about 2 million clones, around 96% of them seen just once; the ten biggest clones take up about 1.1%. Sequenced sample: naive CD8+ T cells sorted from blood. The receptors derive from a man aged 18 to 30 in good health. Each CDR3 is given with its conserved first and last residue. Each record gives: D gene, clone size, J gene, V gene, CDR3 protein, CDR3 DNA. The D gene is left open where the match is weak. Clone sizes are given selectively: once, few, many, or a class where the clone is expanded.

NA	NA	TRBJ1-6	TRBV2	CASSDPQGGSPLHF	TGTGCCAGCAGTGACCCTCAAGGGGGATCACCCCTCCACTTT
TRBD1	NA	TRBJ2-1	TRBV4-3	CASSPGQGADEQFF	TGCGCCAGCAGCCCGGGACAGGGGGCAGATGAGCAGTTCTTC
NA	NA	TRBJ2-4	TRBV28	CASSLGGPSYNF	TGTGCCAGCAGTTTAGGAGGCCCGTCATACAACTTC
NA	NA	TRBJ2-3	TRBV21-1	CASSIPLAGGPDTQYF	TGTGCCAGCAGCATCCCACTAGCGGGGGGACCAGATACGCAGTATTTT
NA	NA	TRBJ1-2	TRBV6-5	CASSYSNPVGGYTF	TGTGCCAGCAGTTACTCGAACCCCGTGGGTGGCTACACCTTC
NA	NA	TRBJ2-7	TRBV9	CASSRGGSGYEQYF	TGTGCCAGCAGCAGAGGGGGGTCCGGTTACGAGCAGTACTTC
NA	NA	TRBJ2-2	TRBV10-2	CASSESIPPGGELFF	TGCGCCAGCAGTGAGTCGATACCGCCGGGCGGGGAGCTGTTTTTT
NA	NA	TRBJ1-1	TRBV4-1	CASSQDGVIGERSTEAFF	TGCGCCAGCAGCCAAGATGGTGTTATAGGGGAGCGGAGCACTGAAGCTTTCTTT
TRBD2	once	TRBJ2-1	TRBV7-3	CASSLAPLGAGGPYNEQFF	TGTGCCAGCAGCTTAGCCCCGTTGGGGGCGGGGGGGCCCTACAATGAGCAGTTCTTC
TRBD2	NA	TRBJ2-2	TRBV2	CASTQTSGGTNLIGELFF	TGTGCCAGCACGCAGACTAGCGGGGGGACCAACCTGATCGGGGAGCTGTTTTTT
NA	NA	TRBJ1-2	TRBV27	CASSPNPHTLSVNYGYTF	TGTGCCAGCAGTCCTAACCCACACACCCTCTCCGTGAACTATGGCTACACCTTC
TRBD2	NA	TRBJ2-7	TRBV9	CASSFSGRAVDEQYF	TGTGCCAGCAGCTTTAGCGGGAGGGCCGTCGACGAGCAGTACTTC
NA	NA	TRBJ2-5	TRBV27	CASSPVQGKWETQYF	TGTGCCAGCAGTCCAGTACAAGGGAAGTGGGAGACCCAGTACTTC
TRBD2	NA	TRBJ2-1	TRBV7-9	CASSPGLAVKSYNEQFF	TGTGCCAGCAGCCCGGGACTAGCGGTTAAGTCCTACAATGAGCAGTTCTTC
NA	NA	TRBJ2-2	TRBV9	CASSEQGYSTGELFF	TGTGCCAGCAGCGAGCAGGGGTATAGCACCGGGGAGCTGTTTTTT
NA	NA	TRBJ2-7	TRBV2	CASSEGTWFGEQYF	TGTGCCAGCAGTGAAGGTACGTGGTTTGGAGAGCAGTACTTC
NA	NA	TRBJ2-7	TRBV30	CAWSSQGFLPSYEQYF	TGTGCCTGGAGTTCCCAGGGGTTCCTTCCCTCCTACGAGCAGTACTTC
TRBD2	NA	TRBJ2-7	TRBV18	CASSPIGGLAGVMYEQYF	TGTGCCAGCTCACCAATAGGGGGACTAGCGGGAGTTATGTACGAGCAGTACTTC
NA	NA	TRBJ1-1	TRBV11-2	CASSLDPTGTEAFF	TGTGCCAGCAGCTTAGATCCGACGGGCACTGAAGCTTTCTTT
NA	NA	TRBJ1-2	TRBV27	CASSLKGGIYGYTF	TGTGCCAGCAGTTTAAAGGGGGGGATCTATGGCTACACCTTC
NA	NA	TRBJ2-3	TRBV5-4	CASSLGGWGVDTQYF	TGTGCCAGCAGCTTGGGTGGATGGGGCGTAGATACGCAGTATTTT
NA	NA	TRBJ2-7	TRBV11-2	CASSLDLNYEQYF	TGTGCCAGCAGCTTAGATCTTAACTACGAGCAGTACTTC
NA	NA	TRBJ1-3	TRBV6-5	CASSHDNSGNTIYF	TGTGCCAGCAGTCACGACAATTCTGGAAACACCATATATTTT
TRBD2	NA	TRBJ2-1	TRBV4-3	CASSQLAGADEQFF	TGCGCCAGCAGCCAGCTAGCGGGAGCGGATGAGCAGTTCTTC
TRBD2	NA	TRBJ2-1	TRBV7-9	CASSLVVLPREGGYNEQFF	TGTGCCAGCAGCTTAGTGGTGCTACCGAGGGAGGGAGGGTACAATGAGCAGTTCTTC
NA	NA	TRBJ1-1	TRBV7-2	CASSSAPRVDTEAFF	TGTGCCAGCAGCTCGGCACCCCGGGTCGACACTGAAGCTTTCTTT
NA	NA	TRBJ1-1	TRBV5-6	CASSLWGEAYTEAFF	TGTGCCAGCAGCTTATGGGGGGAAGCTTACACTGAAGCTTTCTTT
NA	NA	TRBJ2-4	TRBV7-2	CASSLVPRGSKNIQYF	TGTGCCAGCAGCTTAGTACCACGGGGTTCCAAAAACATTCAGTACTTC
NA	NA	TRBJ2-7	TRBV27	CASSVVEKGYEQYF	TGTGCCAGCTCCGTGGTTGAGAAGGGGTACGAGCAGTACTTC
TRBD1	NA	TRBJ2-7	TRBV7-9	CASSSRTGSYEQYF	TGTGCCAGCAGCTCGCGGACAGGGAGCTACGAGCAGTACTTC
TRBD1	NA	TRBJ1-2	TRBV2	CASTAVGTGGPTSYLYGYTF	TGTGCCAGCACCGCCGTTGGGACAGGGGGACCGACATCTTACCTCTATGGCTACACCTTC
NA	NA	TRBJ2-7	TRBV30	CAWSVYWGGEQYF	TGTGCCTGGAGTGTTTATTGGGGCGGTGAGCAGTACTTC
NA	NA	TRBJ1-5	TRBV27	CASRGYSNQPQHF	TGTGCCAGTCGGGGATATAGCAATCAGCCCCAGCATTTT
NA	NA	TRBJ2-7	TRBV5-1	CASSPDNYEQYF	TGCGCCAGCAGCCCCGACAACTACGAGCAGTACTTC
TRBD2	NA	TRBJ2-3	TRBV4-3	CASSQILAGGITDTQYF	TGCGCCAGCAGCCAGATACTAGCGGGAGGGATCACAGATACGCAGTATTTT
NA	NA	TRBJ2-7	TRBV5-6	CASSLEATYEQYF	TGTGCCAGCAGCTTGGAGGCAACCTACGAGCAGTACTTC
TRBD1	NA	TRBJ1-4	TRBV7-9	CASSATIDRGGEKLFF	TGTGCCAGCAGCGCTACCATCGACAGGGGGGGCGAAAAACTGTTTTTT
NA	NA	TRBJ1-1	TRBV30	CAWSVRGGRTEAFF	TGTGCCTGGAGTGTACGAGGGGGTAGGACTGAAGCTTTCTTT
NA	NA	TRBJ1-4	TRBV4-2	CASSQDGRVGEKLFF	TGTGCCAGCAGCCAAGACGGCAGGGTAGGTGAAAAACTGTTTTTT
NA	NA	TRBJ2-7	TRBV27	CASSSTSSYEQYF	TGTGCCAGCAGTTCTACGTCGTCCTACGAGCAGTACTTC
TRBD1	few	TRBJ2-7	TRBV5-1	CASSTGTGGYEQYF	TGCGCCAGCAGCACCGGGACAGGGGGCTACGAGCAGTACTTC
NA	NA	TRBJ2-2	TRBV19	CASSIDGTWAANTGELFF	TGTGCCAGTAGTATAGATGGGACATGGGCCGCGAACACCGGGGAGCTGTTTTTT
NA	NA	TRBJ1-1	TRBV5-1	CASSFEGNTEAFF	TGCGCCAGCAGCTTCGAGGGGAACACTGAAGCTTTCTTT
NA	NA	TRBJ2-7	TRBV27	CASSSRDLSYEQYF	TGTGCCAGCAGTTCCAGGGACCTCTCCTACGAGCAGTACTTC